Below, one T cell receptor (beta chain) is given with its context. The data were obtained in a study of blood T cell repertoires in COVID-19. Study summary: Both acute and convalescent COVID-19 samples were obtained from the United States, Italy and Spain. PBMCs, B-cell-depleted T cells, or T cells were the source of the cDNA or gDNA that made up the material.

In the authors' workflow: The assay estimated nucleated cells by amplifying reference gene primers. Clones were read by immunoSEQ multiplex PCR, and TCRdb kept only the in-frame ones, dropping some. The V and J calls and clone size come from that table; D and trimming were worked out from the DNA. The sample lists about 220,000 clones, roughly 84% occurring once. The CDR3 consists of 13 residues. Germline CDR1 reads SEHNR; CDR2 reads FQNEAQ (reference sequence). Trimming cost V 6 bases and J 3 bases; bases outside gene matches: 3. The chain has TRBV7-9 and TRBJ1-1; 8 bases agree with TRBD1. The sequence was obtained from an elderly woman with acute or convalescent COVID-19. Sequenced material: peripheral blood. DNA of the CDR3: TGTGCCAGCAGTACAGGGGGAGACACTGAAGCTTTCTTT. Translating it yields CASSTGGDTEAFF.